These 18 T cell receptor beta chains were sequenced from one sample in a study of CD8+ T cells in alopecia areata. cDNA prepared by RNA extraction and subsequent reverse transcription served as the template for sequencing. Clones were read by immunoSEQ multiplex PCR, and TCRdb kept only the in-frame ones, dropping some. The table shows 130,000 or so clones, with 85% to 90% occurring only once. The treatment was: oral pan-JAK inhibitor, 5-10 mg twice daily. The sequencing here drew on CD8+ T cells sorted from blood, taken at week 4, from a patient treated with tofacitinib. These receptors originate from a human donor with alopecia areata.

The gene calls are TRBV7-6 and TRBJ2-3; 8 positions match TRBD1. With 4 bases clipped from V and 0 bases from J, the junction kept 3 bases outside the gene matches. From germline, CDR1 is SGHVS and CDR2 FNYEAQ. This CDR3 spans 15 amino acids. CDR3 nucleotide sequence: TGTGCCAGCAGCTGGACAGGGTCTAGCACAGATACGCAGTATTTT. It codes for CASSWTGSSTDTQYF.

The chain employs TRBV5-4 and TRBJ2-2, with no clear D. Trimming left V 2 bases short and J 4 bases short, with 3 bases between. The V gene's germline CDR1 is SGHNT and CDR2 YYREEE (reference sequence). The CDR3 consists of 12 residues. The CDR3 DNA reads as TGTGCCAGCAGCTTCGGCACCGGGGAGCTGTTTTTT. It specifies CASSFGTGELFF.

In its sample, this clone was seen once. The CDR3 sequence is CASSSSAGRHNEQFF. In DNA, the CDR3 is TGTGCCAGCAGCTCGTCCGCGGGTCGCCACAATGAGCAGTTCTTC. This rearrangement joins TRBV7-9 to TRBJ2-1; D is perhaps TRBD2 (5 bases). This CDR3 has 15 residues. Trimming stripped 4 bases from V and 5 bases from J, with 15 bases between. Germline V gives CDR1 SEHNR, CDR2 FQNEAQ (reference sequence).

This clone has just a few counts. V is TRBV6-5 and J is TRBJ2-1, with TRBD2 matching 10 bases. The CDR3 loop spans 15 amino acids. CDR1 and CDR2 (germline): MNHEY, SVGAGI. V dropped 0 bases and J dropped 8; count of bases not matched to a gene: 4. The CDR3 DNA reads TGTGCCAGCAGTTACTCGCCTAGCGGGAGCGATGAGCAGTTCTTC. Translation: CASSYSPSGSDEQFF.

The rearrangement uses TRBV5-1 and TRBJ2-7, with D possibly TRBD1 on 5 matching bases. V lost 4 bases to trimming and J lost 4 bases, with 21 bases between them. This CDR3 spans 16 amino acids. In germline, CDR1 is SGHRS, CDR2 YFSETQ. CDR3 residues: CASSHPVRQDSYEQYF. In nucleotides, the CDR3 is TGCGCCAGCAGCCACCCCGTGCGGCAAGACAGTTACGAGCAGTACTTC.

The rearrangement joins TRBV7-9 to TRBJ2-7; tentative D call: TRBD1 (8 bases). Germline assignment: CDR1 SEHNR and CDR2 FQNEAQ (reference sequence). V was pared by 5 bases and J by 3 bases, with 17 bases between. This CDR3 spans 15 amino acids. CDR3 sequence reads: CASSPGGQGSYEQYF. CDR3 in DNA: TGTGCCAGCAGCCCGGGAGGACAGGGTAGCTACGAGCAGTACTTC.

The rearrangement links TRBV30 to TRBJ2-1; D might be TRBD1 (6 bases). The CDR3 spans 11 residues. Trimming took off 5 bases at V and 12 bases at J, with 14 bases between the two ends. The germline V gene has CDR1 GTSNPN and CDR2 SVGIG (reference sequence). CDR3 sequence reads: CAWHHPGVQFF. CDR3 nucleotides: TGTGCCTGGCACCACCCAGGGGTGCAGTTCTTC.

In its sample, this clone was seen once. DNA for the CDR3: TGCGCCAGCAGCCAAGCCCCGACTAGCGGGGGGGATGAGCAGTTCTTC. Its protein product is CASSQAPTSGGDEQFF. V gene TRBV4-1 combines with J gene TRBJ2-1, with 14 bases fitting TRBD2. The CDR3 length is 16 residues. Per the germline V gene, CDR1 is MGHRA and CDR2 is YSYEKL. Trimming took 1 base from V and 8 from J; bases not matched to a gene: 4.

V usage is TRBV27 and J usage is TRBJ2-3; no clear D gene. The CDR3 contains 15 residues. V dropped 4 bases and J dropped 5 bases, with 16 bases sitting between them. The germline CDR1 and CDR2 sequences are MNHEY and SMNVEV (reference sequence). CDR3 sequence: CASSSSPSAVDTQYF. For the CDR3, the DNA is TGTGCCAGCAGTTCTTCCCCCTCCGCCGTAGATACGCAGTATTTT.

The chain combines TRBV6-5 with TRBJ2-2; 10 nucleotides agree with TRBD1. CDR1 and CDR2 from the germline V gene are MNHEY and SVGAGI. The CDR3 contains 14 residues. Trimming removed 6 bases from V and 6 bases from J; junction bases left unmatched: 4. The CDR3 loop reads CASSYGQGAGELFF. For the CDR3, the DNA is TGTGCCAGCAGCTACGGACAGGGGGCCGGGGAGCTGTTTTTT.

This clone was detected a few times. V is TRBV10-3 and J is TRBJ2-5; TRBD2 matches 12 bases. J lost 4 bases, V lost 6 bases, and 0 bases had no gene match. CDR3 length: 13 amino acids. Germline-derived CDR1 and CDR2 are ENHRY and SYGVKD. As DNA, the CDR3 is TGTGCCATCAGGGGACTAGCGGGAGAGACCCAGTACTTC. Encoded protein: CAIRGLAGETQYF.

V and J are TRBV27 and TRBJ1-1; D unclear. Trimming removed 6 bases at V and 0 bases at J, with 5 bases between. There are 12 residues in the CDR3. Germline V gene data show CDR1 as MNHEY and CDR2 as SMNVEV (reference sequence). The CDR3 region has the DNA TGTGCCAGCAGCCGGATGAACACTGAAGCTTTCTTT. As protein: CASSRMNTEAFF.

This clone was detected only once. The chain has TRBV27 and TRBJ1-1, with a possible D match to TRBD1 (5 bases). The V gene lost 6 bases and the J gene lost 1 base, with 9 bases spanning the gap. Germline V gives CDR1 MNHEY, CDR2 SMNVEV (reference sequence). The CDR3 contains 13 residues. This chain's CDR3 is CASRTGSNTEAFF. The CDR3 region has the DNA TGTGCCAGCAGAACAGGATCGAACACTGAAGCTTTCTTT.

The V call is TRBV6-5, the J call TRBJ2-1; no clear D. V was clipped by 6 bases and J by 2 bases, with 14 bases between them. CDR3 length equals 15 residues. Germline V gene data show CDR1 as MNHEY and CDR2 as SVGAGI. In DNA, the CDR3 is TGTGCCAGCAGCTTCGGACCTTCGACCTACAATGAGCAGTTCTTC. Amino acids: CASSFGPSTYNEQFF.

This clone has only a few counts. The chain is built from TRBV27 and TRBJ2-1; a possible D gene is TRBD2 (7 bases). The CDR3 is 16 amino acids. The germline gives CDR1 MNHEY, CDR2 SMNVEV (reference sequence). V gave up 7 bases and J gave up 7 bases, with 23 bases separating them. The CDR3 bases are TGTGCCAGCACTATAGGGGGGGGAGGGCCACGTAATGAGCAGTTCTTC. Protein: CASTIGGGGPRNEQFF.

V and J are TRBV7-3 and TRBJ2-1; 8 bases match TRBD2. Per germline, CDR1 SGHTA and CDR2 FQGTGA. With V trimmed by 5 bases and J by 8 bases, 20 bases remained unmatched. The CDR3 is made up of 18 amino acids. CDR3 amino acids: CASSHEIGLAGFMDEQFF. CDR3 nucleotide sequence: TGTGCCAGCAGCCACGAAATCGGGCTAGCGGGCTTTATGGATGAGCAGTTCTTC.

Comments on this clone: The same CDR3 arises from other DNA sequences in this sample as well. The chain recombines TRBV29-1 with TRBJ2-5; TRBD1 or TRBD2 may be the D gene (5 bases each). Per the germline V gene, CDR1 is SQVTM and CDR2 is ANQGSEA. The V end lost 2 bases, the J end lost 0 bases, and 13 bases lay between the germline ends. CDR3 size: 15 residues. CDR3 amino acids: CSVELAGAYQETQYF. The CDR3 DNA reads TGCAGCGTTGAACTTGCCGGGGCGTACCAAGAGACCCAGTACTTC.

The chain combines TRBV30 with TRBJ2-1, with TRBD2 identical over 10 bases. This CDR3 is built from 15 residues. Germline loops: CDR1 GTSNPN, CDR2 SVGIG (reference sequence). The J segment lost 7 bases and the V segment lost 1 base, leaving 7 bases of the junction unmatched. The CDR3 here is CAWSAVAGGRNEQFF. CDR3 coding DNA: TGTGCCTGGAGTGCGGTAGCGGGAGGCCGGAATGAGCAGTTCTTC.